The TCR beta chain described here comes from a study of blood T cells in healthy people across ages. A sample-barcoded 5' primer and a J-beta primer mix were used in a second PCR of roughly 7 to 11 cycles. TCRdb redid the calling of the 5' RACE reads with MiXCR, one entry per CDR3 protein. The repertoire holds hundreds of thousands of distinct CDR3 sequences, with 56% as singletons. Trimming took off 4 bases at V and 5 bases at J, with 17 bases between the two ends. The CDR3 is 14 residues long. The V gene's germline CDR1 is DFQATT and CDR2 SNEGSKA (reference sequence). The chain recombines TRBV20-1 with TRBJ1-2, with unresolved D. The source is a man in his forties or fifties in good health. Sequenced material: blood. The CDR3: CSAIRAVYRYGYTF. The CDR3 region has the DNA TGCAGTGCTATTCGGGCGGTCTATCGGTATGGCTACACCTTC.